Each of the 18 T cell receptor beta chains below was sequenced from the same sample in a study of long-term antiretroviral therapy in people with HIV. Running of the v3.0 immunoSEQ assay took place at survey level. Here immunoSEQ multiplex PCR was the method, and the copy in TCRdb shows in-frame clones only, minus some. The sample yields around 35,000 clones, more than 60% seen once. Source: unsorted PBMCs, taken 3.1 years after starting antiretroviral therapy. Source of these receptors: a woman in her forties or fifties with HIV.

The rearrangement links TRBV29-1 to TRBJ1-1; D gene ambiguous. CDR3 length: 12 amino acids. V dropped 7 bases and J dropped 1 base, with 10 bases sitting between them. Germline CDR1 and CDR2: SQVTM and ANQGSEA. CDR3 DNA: TGCAGCGGGGTACCGCCGAACACTGAAGCTTTCTTT. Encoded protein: CSGVPPNTEAFF.

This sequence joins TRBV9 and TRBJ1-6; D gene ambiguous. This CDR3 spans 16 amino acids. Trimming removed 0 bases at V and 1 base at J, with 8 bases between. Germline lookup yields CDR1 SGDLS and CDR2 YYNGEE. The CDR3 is CASSVGPGSYNSPLHF. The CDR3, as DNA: TGTGCCAGCAGCGTAGGGCCGGGTTCCTATAATTCACCCCTCCACTTT.

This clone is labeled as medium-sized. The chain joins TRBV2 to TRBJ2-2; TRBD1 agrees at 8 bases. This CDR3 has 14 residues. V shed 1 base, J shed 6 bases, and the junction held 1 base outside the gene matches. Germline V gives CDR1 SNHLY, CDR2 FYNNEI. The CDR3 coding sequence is TGTGCCAGCAGTGAAGGACAGGGGCCCGGGGAGCTGTTTTTT. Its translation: CASSEGQGPGELFF.

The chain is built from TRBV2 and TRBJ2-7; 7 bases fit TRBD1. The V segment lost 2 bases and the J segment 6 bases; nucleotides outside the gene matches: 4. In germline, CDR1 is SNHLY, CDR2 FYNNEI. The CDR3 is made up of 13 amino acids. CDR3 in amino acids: CASSEMAGGEQYV. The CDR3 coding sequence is TGTGCCAGCAGTGAAATGGCAGGGGGCGAGCAGTACGTC.

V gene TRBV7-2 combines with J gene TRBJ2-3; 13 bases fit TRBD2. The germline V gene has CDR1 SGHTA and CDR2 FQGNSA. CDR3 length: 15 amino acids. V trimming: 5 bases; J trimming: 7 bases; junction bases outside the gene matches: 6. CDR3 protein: CASSPTSGGAYTQYF. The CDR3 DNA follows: TGTGCCAGCAGCCCAACTAGCGGGGGGGCATATACGCAGTATTTT.

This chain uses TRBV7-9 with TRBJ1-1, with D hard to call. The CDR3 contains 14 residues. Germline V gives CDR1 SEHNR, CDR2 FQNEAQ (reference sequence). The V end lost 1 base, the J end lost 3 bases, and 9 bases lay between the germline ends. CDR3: CASSLDSVDTEAFF. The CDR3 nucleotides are TGTGCCAGCAGCTTAGACTCGGTGGACACTGAAGCTTTCTTT. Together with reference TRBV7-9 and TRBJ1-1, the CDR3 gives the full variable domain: DTGVSQNPRHKITKRGQNVTFRCDPISEHNRLYWYRQTLGQGPEFLTYFQNEAQLEKSRLLSDRFSAERPKGSFSTLEIQRTEQGDSAMYLCASSLDSVDTEAFFGQGTRLTVV.

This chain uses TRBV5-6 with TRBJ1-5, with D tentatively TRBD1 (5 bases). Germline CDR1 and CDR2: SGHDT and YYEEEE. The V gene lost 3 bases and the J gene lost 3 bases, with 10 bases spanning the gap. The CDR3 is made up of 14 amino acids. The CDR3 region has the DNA TGTGCCAGCAGCTACCAGGGCCTCAATCAGCCCCAGCATTTT. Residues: CASSYQGLNQPQHF.

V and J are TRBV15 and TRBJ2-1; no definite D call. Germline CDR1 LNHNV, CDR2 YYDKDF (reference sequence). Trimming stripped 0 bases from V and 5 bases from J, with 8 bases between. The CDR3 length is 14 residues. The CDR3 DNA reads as TGTGCCACCAGCAGAGATTACCGCGACAATGAGCAGTTCTTC. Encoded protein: CATSRDYRDNEQFF.

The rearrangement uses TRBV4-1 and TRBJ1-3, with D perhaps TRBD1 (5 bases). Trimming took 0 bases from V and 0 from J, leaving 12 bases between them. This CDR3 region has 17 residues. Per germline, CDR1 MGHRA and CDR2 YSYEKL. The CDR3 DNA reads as TGCGCCAGCAGCCAAGAAGGGGACGGGTCCTCTGGAAACACCATATATTTT. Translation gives CASSQEGDGSSGNTIYF.

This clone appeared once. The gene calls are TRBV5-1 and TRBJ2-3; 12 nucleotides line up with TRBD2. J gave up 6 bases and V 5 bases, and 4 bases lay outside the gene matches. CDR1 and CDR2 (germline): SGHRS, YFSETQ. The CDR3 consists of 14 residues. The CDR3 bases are TGCGCCAGCAGATGGACTAGCGGGGTTGATACGCAGTATTTT. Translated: CASRWTSGVDTQYF. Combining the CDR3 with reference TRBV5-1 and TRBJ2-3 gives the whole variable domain KAGVTQTPRYLIKTRGQQVTLSCSPISGHRSVSWYQQTPGQGLQFLFEYFSETQRNKGNFPGRFSGRQFSNSRSEMNVSTLELGDSALYLCASRWTSGVDTQYFGPGTRLTVL.

The CDR3 spells CAWSISDRELFF. The DNA of the CDR3 is TGTGCCTGGAGTATCTCCGACCGGGAGCTGTTTTTT. The V and J genes are TRBV30 and TRBJ2-2; D gene unclear. V was cut by 2 bases and J by 9 bases, with 10 bases left in between. CDR1 is GTSNPN, CDR2 SVGIG, per germline (reference sequence). The CDR3 covers 12 residues. Supplemented by reference TRBV30 and TRBJ2-2, the full variable domain reads SQTIHQWPATLVQPVGSPLSLECTVEGTSNPNLYWYRQAAGRGLQLLFYSVGIGQISSEVPQNLSASRPQDRQFILSSKKLLLSDSGFYLCAWSISDRELFFGEGSRLTVL.

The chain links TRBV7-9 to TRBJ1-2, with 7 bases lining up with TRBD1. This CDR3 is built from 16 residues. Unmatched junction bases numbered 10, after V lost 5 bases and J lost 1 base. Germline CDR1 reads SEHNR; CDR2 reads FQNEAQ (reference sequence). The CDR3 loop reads CASSREGQDHNYGYTF. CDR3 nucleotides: TGTGCCAGCAGCCGGGAAGGACAGGACCATAACTATGGCTACACCTTC.

CDR3 region: CASRTGGIYNEQFF. The CDR3 region has the DNA TGTGCCAGTAGGACAGGTGGGATTTACAATGAGCAGTTCTTC. The chain uses TRBV19 and TRBJ2-1; TRBD1 is a possible D gene (6 bases). This CDR3 is built from 14 residues. In germline, CDR1 is LNHDA, CDR2 SQIVND (reference sequence). The V and J ends lost 6 bases and 4 bases respectively, with 13 bases between them.

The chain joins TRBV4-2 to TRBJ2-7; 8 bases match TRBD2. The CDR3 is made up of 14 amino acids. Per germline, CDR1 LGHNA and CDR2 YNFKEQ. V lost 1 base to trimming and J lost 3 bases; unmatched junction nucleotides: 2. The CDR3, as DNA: TGTGCCAGCAGCCAAGGGCGGGGGGACTACGAGCAGTACGTC. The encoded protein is CASSQGRGDYEQYV.

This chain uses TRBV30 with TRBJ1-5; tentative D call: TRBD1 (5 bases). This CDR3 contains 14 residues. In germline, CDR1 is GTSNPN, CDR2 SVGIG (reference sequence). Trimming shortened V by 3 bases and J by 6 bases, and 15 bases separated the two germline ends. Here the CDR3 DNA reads TGTGCCTGGAGCCCCCGCGGCGGGGGTCAGCCCCAGCATTTT. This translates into CAWSPRGGGQPQHF.

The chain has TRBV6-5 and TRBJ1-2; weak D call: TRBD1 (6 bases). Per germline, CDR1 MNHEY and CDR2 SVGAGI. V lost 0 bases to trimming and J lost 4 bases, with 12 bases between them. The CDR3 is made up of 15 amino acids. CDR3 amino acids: CASSYSGGPAYGYTF. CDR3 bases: TGTGCCAGCAGTTACTCAGGGGGACCCGCCTATGGCTACACCTTC.

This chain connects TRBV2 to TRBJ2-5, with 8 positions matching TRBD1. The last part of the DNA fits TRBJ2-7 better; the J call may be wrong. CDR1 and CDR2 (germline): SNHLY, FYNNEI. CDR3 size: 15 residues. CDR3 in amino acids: CASRYDRGNSYEQYF. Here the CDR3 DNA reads TGTGCCAGCAGATACGACAGGGGAAACTCCTACGAGCAGTACTTC.

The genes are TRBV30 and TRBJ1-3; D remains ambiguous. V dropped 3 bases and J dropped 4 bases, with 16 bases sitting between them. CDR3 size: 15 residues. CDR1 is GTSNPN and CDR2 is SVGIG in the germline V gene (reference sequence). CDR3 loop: CAWRIPGSLGNTIYF. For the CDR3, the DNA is TGTGCCTGGAGGATCCCGGGCAGTCTGGGAAACACCATATATTTT.